The T cell receptor beta chain under discussion was sequenced for a study of blood T cell repertoires in COVID-19. While infection was still active, Seattle patients were enrolled and then followed longitudinally. This clone has a single count. Sequenced by immunoSEQ multiplex PCR; TCRdb stores in-frame clones only, minus some. The sample has fewer than 250,000 clones, about 80% seen once. The receptor comes from an older woman with COVID-19, enrolled during active disease. Source material: peripheral blood.

Here the CDR3 DNA reads TGTGCCAGCAGTACCGACAGGGACCATGGCTACACCTTC. Translation gives CASSTDRDHGYTF. The chain has TRBV5-4 and TRBJ1-2; 7 positions agree with TRBD1. The CDR3 runs to 13 residues. With 5 bases clipped from V and 6 bases from J, the junction kept 7 bases outside the gene matches. CDR1 and CDR2 (germline): SGHNT, YYREEE (reference sequence).